The 12 T cell receptor beta chains below were found in one sample sequenced in a study of PD-1 blockade in mismatch repair-deficient tumors. TCRdb keeps only in-frame clones here, not all; method: immunoSEQ multiplex PCR. This table has around 49,000 clones, 77% appearing once. Material: PBMCs, obtained before pembrolizumab treatment. The origin of the receptors is an adult with mismatch repair-deficient cancer.

The chain uses TRBV27 and TRBJ2-7; 8 bases match TRBD1. The germline gives CDR1 MNHEY, CDR2 SMNVEV (reference sequence). The junction had 10 bases not matched to a gene; V was cut back by 3 bases and J by 6 bases. The CDR3 length is 15 residues. The CDR3 nucleotides are TGTGCCAGCAGTTTCAGGGCAGGGGGCATGGGCGAGCAGTACTTC. It yields the protein CASSFRAGGMGEQYF.

This chain uses TRBV5-6 with TRBJ1-1; a weak D match, TRBD1 (5 bases). Looked up from germline, CDR1 is SGHDT and CDR2 is YYEEEE. The CDR3 covers 15 residues. Trimming removed 0 bases from V and 7 bases from J, with 16 bases in between. In nucleotides, the CDR3 is TGTGCCAGCAGCTTGGCGGACCCGGGACGGGATGAAGCTTTCTTT. Protein: CASSLADPGRDEAFF.

The chain is built from TRBV9 and TRBJ2-5; 10 bases match TRBD2. Germline CDR1 SGDLS, CDR2 YYNGEE. This CDR3 region has 15 residues. Trimming cost V 3 bases and J 5 bases; bases outside gene matches: 7. The CDR3 spells CASSAPSGSTETQYF. CDR3 bases: TGTGCCAGCAGCGCCCCTAGCGGGAGTACGGAGACCCAGTACTTC. The full variable domain, with the rest looked up from reference TRBV9 and TRBJ2-5, is DSGVTQTPKHLITATGQRVTLRCSPRSGDLSVYWYQQSLDQGLQFLIQYYNGEERAKGNILERFSAQQFPDLHSELNLSSLELGDSALYFCASSAPSGSTETQYFGPGTRLLVL.

The gene calls are TRBV29-1 and TRBJ1-3; no clear D gene. The germline gives CDR1 SQVTM, CDR2 ANQGSEA. This CDR3 has 15 amino acids. Trimming left V 5 bases short and J 0 bases short, with 14 bases between. This CDR3 reads CSVRDPPSSGNTIYF. In DNA, the CDR3 is TGCAGCGTTCGTGATCCGCCCAGCTCTGGAAACACCATATATTTT.

The gene calls are TRBV7-2 and TRBJ2-5; D might be TRBD2 (6 bases). The CDR3 loop spans 15 amino acids. Between the trimmed V and J ends, which lost 5 bases and 4 bases, there was a span of 17 bases. In germline, CDR1 is SGHTA, CDR2 FQGNSA. The CDR3 DNA sequence: TGTGCCAGCAGCAACCGAGCGGGCGTCTCAGAGACCCAGTACTTC. Translated, it gives CASSNRAGVSETQYF.

The chain joins TRBV10-3 to TRBJ2-1; D might be TRBD1 or TRBD2, each matching 7 bases. CDR3 length equals 12 residues. V lost 11 bases, J lost 7 bases, and 15 bases lay in between. The germline gives CDR1 ENHRY, CDR2 SYGVKD. The CDR3 sequence is CALSGGANEQFF. The CDR3 coding sequence is TGTGCCCTTTCAGGGGGGGCGAATGAGCAGTTCTTC.

Only one count was recorded for this clone. The gene calls are TRBV7-2 and TRBJ2-1; D is unresolved. The CDR3 has 15 amino acids. The germline CDR1 and CDR2 sequences are SGHTA and FQGNSA. V was clipped by 5 bases and J by 1 base, with 12 bases between them. The DNA for the CDR3 is TGTGCCAGCAGCGAAGGTAGCATATCCTACAATGAGCAGTTCTTC. Amino acids: CASSEGSISYNEQFF.

For this clone: The germline gene is not matched at one end of the junction; a read error may be the cause. The CDR3, as DNA: TGTGCCAGCAGCCCACGGACTAGCGGGTCCACCGGGATCTTC. Its translation is CASSPRTSGSTGIF. This chain connects TRBV7-2 to TRBJ2-1, with 11 bases fitting TRBD2. The germline V gene encodes CDR1 SGHTA and CDR2 FQGNSA. This CDR3 is 14 amino acids long.

This clone counts as medium-sized. V gene TRBV5-1 combines with J gene TRBJ2-1; 15 bases are a match to TRBD2. This CDR3 is 18 amino acids long. V gave up 2 bases and J gave up 7 bases; unmatched junction bases: 10. The germline V gene encodes CDR1 SGHRS and CDR2 YFSETQ. The CDR3 is CASSFGLAGGLGWNEQFF. In DNA form, the CDR3 reads TGCGCCAGCAGCTTCGGACTAGCGGGAGGGCTAGGATGGAATGAGCAGTTCTTC.

The rearrangement uses TRBV10-2 and TRBJ1-5; 10 nucleotides match TRBD1. The junction had 13 bases not matched to a gene; V was cut back by 6 bases and J by 5 bases. Germline CDR1 WSHSY, CDR2 SAAADI. The CDR3 contains 17 residues. CDR3 sequence reads: CASRRSRDRGPDQPQHF. CDR3 DNA: TGCGCCAGCAGGCGATCCCGGGACAGGGGTCCCGATCAGCCCCAGCATTTT.

The J gene is TRBJ1-1, the V gene TRBV9; 7 nucleotides agree with TRBD1. V lost 3 bases, J lost 4 bases, and 3 bases stayed unmatched. CDR1 and CDR2 (germline): SGDLS, YYNGEE. The CDR3 is 13 residues long. CDR3 coding DNA: TGTGCCAGCAGCGGACAGGGTGCCACTGAAGCTTTCTTT. Translation: CASSGQGATEAFF.

The V call is TRBV27, the J call TRBJ1-1; D ambiguous. The CDR3 has 15 amino acids. CDR1 and CDR2 (germline): MNHEY, SMNVEV (reference sequence). V was pared by 1 base and J by 1 base, with 10 bases between. Written as DNA, the CDR3 is TGTGCCAGCAGTTTATTGTCCACAAGGAACACTGAAGCTTTCTTT. It codes for CASSLLSTRNTEAFF.